Listed here is a single T cell receptor beta chain. The record originates from a study of blood T cell repertoires in COVID-19. The repertoire was sequenced with immunoSEQ multiplex PCR; TCRdb's copy has only in-frame clones and lacks some. The sample includes about 490,000 clones, around 85% of them seen just once. The sample comprised peripheral blood. The source is a human donor in a cohort sampled during active COVID-19.

CDR3 nucleotides: TGTGCCTGGGTAAGGCCCCCGGGCTATGGCTACACCTTC. Translated, it gives CAWVRPPGYGYTF. The gene calls are TRBV30 and TRBJ1-2; the D is unclear. Germline CDR1 and CDR2: GTSNPN and SVGIG (reference sequence). Between the trimmed V and J ends, which lost 5 bases and 4 bases, there was a span of 14 bases. The length of the CDR3 is 13 residues. Full variable domain (outside the CDR3, taken from reference TRBV30 and TRBJ1-2): SQTIHQWPATLVQPVGSPLSLECTVEGTSNPNLYWYRQAAGRGLQLLFYSVGIGQISSEVPQNLSASRPQDRQFILSSKKLLLSDSGFYLCAWVRPPGYGYTFGSGTRLTVV.